The T cell receptor beta chain described here comes from a study of cytomegalovirus exposure and HLA in healthy donors. The donors comprised healthy bone marrow donors. As concerns this clone: Its matching antigen is unknown.

The PCR employed 60 Vbeta primers together with 13 Jbeta primers. Libraries were prepared by immunoSEQ multiplex PCR; TCRdb keeps only in-frame clonotypes and omits some of them. The sample holds some 150,000 clones, around 60% seen once. Trimming took off 0 bases at V and 6 bases at J, with 9 bases between the two ends. Germline assignment: CDR1 SQVTM and CDR2 ANQGSEA. The CDR3 contains 13 residues. Findings and limits, study-wide: HLA alleles showed associations with 16,951 TCR beta sequences in a later analysis, at a 0.05 false discovery rate. Many donors carried some public TCRs, although rarity characterized most TCR sequences. In vitro experiments confirmed that a few CMV-associated chains were specific for CMV antigens.

The genes are TRBV29-1 and TRBJ2-1; tentative D call: TRBD1 (6 bases). This sequence originates from a woman aged 60-70 years in good health and CMV-seropositive. Material for sequencing was PBMCs. The CDR3 DNA reads as TGCAGCGTTGAAGATGGGGGCTCCAATGAGCAGTTCTTC. Its protein is CSVEDGGSNEQFF.